This T cell receptor beta chain comes out of a study of T cells in Graves' hyperthyroidism and ophthalmopathy. General observations from the study: In blood, most of the thyroid clonotypes expanded above 0.001 were also present.

Germline-derived CDR1 and CDR2 are LNHDA and SQIVND (reference sequence). This CDR3 has 17 residues. V trimming: 3 bases; J trimming: 5 bases; junction bases outside the gene matches: 10. There were TCR beta CDR3 regions amplified from RNA transcripts. The HTBI primer set served for first-round RT-PCR of the TCR CDR3. TCRdb reanalysed the multiplex PCR reads using MiXCR and keeps one entry per CDR3 protein. The sample has over 650,000 distinct CDR3 sequences, roughly 17% seen once. This clonotype was seen a few times. Its antigen remains unidentified. Newly diagnosed patients aged 18 to 65 had hyperthyroidism of under 2 months' duration. Researchers barred patients who had uncontrolled infection, other autoimmune disease, pregnancy or lactation.

The receptor was isolated from a man aged 18 to 29 with Graves' hyperthyroidism. The sequencing sample was made of blood. The chain has TRBV19 and TRBJ2-5; TRBD2 agrees at 12 bases. In DNA form, the CDR3 reads TGTGCCAGTAGTATCGGGCTAGCGGGAGGGCCAAGGGAGACCCAGTACTTC. Residues: CASSIGLAGGPRETQYF.